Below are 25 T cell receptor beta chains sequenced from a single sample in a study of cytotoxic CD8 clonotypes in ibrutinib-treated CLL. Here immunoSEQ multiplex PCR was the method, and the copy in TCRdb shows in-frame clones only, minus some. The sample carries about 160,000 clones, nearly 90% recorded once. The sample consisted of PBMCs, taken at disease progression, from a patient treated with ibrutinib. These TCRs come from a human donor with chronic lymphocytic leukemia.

Written as DNA, the CDR3 is TGTGCCTGGAGTGGGGGGACAGGGGGCCGTCAGCCCCAGCATTTT. This gives the protein CAWSGGTGGRQPQHF. The rearrangement uses TRBV30 and TRBJ1-5; 12 bases are a match to TRBD1. The CDR3 length is 15 residues. Per the germline V gene, CDR1 is GTSNPN and CDR2 is SVGIG (reference sequence). J was trimmed by 6 bases and V by 1 base; bases with no gene match: 4.

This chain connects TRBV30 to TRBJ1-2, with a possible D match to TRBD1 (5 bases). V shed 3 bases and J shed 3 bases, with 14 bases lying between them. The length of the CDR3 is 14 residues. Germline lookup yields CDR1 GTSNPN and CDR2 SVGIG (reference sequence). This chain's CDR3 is CAWSRAGRDYGYTF. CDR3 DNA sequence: TGTGCCTGGAGCCGGGCAGGGCGGGACTATGGCTACACCTTC. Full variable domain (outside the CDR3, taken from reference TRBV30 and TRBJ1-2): SQTIHQWPATLVQPVGSPLSLECTVEGTSNPNLYWYRQAAGRGLQLLFYSVGIGQISSEVPQNLSASRPQDRQFILSSKKLLLSDSGFYLCAWSRAGRDYGYTFGSGTRLTVV.

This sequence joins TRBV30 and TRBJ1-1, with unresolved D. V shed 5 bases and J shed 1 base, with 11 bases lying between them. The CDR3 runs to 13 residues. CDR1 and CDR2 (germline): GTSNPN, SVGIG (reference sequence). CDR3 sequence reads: CAWARFGNTEAFF. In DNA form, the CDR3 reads TGTGCCTGGGCGCGCTTCGGGAACACTGAAGCTTTCTTT.

CDR3 coding DNA: TGCAGCGTTGAAGGTCCGAGTAACACTGAAGCTTTCTTT. It yields the protein CSVEGPSNTEAFF. The chain recombines TRBV29-1 with TRBJ1-1; no clear D. The CDR3 spans 13 residues. Trimming removed 1 base from V and 2 bases from J, with 8 bases in between. Germline CDR1 and CDR2: SQVTM and ANQGSEA.

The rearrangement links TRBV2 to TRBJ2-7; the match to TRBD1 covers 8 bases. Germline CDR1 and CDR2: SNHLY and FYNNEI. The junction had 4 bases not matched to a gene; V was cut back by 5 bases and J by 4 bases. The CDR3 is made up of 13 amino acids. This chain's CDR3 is CASSRDRTYEQYF. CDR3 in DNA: TGTGCCAGCAGTCGGGACAGGACATACGAGCAGTACTTC.

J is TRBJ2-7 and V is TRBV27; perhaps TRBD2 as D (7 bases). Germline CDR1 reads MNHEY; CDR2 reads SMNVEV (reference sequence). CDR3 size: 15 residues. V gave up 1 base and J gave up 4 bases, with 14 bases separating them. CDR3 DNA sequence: TGTGCCAGCAGTTTATTAGGGGGGGGAAAGTACGAGCAGTACTTC. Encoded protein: CASSLLGGGKYEQYF.

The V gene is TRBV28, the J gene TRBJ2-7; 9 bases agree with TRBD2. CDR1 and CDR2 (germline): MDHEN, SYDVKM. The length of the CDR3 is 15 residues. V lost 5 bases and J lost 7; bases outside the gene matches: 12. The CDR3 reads CASSKTTSGASEQYF. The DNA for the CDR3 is TGTGCCAGCAGTAAAACGACTAGCGGAGCGTCTGAGCAGTACTTC.

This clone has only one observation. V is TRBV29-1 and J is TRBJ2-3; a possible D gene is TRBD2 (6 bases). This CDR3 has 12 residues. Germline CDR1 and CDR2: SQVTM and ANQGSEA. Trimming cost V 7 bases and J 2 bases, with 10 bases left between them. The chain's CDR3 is CSAGLTTDTQYF. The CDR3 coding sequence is TGCAGCGCCGGACTAACCACAGATACGCAGTATTTT.

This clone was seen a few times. The CDR3: CASSEYDRPRCYEQYF. The CDR3 DNA reads as TGTGCCAGCAGTGAATACGACAGGCCGAGATGTTACGAGCAGTACTTC. V and J are TRBV25-1 and TRBJ2-7; D is possibly TRBD1 (6 bases). V lost 0 bases, J lost 4 bases, and 16 bases lay in between. Per germline, CDR1 MGHDK and CDR2 SYGVNS. This CDR3 has 16 residues.

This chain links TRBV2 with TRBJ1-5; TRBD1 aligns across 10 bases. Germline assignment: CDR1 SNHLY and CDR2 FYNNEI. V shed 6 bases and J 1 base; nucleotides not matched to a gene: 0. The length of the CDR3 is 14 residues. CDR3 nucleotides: TGTGCCAGCAGGGACAGGGGGAGCAATCAGCCCCAGCATTTT. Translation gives CASRDRGSNQPQHF.

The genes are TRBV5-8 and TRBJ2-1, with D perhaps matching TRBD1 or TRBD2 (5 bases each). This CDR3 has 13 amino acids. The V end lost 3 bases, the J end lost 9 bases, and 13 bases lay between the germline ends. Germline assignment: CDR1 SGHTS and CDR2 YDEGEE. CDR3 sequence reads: CASSWDLRIEQFF. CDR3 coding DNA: TGTGCCAGCAGCTGGGACCTGAGGATTGAGCAGTTCTTC.

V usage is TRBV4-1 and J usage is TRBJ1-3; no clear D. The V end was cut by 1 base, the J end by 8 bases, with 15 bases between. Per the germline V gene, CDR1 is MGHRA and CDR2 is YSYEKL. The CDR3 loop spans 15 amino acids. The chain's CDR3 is CASSQVILGRDTIYF. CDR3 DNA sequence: TGCGCCAGCAGCCAAGTCATATTAGGGAGGGACACCATATATTTT.

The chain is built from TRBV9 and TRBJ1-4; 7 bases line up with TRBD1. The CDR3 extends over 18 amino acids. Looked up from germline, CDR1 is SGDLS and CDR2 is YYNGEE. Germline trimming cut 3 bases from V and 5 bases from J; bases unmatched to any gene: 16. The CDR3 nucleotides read TGTGCCAGCAGCGGACGACAGGGTCCACCATCCGTAAATGAAAAACTGTTTTTT. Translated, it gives CASSGRQGPPSVNEKLFF.

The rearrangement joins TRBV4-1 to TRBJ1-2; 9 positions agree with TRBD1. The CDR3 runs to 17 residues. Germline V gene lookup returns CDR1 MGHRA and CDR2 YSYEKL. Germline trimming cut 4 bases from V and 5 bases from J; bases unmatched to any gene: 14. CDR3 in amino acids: CASSLDLGQGLGYGYTF. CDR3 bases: TGCGCCAGCAGCCTAGACCTGGGACAGGGCCTGGGTTATGGCTACACCTTC.

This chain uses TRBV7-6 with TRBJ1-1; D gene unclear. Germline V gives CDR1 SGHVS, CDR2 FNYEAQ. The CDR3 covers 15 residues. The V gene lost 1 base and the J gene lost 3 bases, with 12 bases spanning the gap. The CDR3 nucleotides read TGTGCCAGCAGCTTAGTGGGTGGAGGGCACACTGAAGCTTTCTTT. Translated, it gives CASSLVGGGHTEAFF.

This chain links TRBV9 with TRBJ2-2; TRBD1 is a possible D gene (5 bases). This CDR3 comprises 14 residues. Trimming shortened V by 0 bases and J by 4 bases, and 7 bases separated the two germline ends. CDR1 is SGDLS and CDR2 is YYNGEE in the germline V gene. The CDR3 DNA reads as TGTGCCAGCAGCGTAGATAGGGGCACCGGGGAGCTGTTTTTT. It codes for CASSVDRGTGELFF.

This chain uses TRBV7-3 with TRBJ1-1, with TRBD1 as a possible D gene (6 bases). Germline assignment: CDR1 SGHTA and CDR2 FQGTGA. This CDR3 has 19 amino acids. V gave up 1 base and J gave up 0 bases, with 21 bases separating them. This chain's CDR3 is CASSLNPRGSRLMNTEAFF. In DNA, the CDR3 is TGTGCCAGCAGCTTAAATCCGAGGGGGTCCCGCCTCATGAACACTGAAGCTTTCTTT. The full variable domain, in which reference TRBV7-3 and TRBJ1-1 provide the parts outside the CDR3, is GAGVSQTPSNKVTEKGKYVELRCDPISGHTALYWYRQSLGQGPEFLIYFQGTGAADDSGLPNDRFFAVRPEGSVSTLKIQRTERGDSAVYLCASSLNPRGSRLMNTEAFFGQGTRLTVV.

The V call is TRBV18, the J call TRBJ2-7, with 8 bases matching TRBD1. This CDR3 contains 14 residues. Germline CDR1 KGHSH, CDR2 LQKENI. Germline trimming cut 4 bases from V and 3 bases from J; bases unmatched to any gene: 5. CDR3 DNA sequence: TGTGCCAGCTCACTGGACAGGGCCAACTACGAGCAGTACTTC. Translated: CASSLDRANYEQYF.

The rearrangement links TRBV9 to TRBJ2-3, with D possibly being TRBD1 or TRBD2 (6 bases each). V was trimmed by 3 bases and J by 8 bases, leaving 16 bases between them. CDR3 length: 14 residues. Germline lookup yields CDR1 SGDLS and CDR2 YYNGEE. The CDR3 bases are TGTGCCAGCAGCGCCCACCTACAGGGAGGTACGCAGTATTTT. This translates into CASSAHLQGGTQYF.

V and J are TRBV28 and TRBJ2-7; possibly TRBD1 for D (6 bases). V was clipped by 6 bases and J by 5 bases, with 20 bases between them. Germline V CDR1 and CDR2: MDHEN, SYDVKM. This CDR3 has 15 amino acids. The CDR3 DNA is TGTGCCAGCAGACGGCCCCTGGCAGGGGATCACGAGCAGTACTTC. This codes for CASRRPLAGDHEQYF. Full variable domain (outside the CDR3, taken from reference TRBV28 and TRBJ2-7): DVKVTQSSRYLVKRTGEKVFLECVQDMDHENMFWYRQDPGLGLRLIYFSYDVKMKEKGDIPEGYSVSREKKERFSLILESASTNQTSMYLCASRRPLAGDHEQYFGPGTRLTVT.

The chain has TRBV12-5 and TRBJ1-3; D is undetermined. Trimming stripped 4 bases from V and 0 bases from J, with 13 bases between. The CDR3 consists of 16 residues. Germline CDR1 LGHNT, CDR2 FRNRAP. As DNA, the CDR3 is TGTGCTAGTGGTTCGTATATCACAGTCTCTGGAAACACCATATATTTT. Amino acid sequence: CASGSYITVSGNTIYF.

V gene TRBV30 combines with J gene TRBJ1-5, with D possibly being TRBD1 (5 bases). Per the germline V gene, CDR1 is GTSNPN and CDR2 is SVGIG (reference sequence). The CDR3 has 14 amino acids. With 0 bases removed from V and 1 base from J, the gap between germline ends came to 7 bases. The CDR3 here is CAWSVGVSNQPQHF. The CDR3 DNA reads TGTGCCTGGAGTGTAGGGGTGAGCAATCAGCCCCAGCATTTT.

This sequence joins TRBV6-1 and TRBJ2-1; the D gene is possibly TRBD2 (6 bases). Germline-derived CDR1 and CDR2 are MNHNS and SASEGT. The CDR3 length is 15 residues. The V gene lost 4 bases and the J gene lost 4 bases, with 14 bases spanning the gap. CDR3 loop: CASSAEAGSYNEQFF. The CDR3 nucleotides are TGTGCCAGCAGTGCAGAAGCGGGTAGTTACAATGAGCAGTTCTTC.

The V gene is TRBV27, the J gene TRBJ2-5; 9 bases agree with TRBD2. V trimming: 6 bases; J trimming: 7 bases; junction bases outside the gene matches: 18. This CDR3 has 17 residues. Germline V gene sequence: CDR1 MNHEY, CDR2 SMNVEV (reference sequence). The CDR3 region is CASSPFSGSLPVTTQYF. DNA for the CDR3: TGTGCCAGCAGCCCATTTAGCGGGAGCTTACCCGTTACGACCCAGTACTTC.

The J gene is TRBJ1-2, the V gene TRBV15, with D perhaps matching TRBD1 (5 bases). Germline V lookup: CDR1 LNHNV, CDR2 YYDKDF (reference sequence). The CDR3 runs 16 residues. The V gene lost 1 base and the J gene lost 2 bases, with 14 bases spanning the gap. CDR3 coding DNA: TGTGCCACCAGCAGAGGTGGGGGGGTTCGGAACTATGGCTACACCTTC. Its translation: CATSRGGGVRNYGYTF.